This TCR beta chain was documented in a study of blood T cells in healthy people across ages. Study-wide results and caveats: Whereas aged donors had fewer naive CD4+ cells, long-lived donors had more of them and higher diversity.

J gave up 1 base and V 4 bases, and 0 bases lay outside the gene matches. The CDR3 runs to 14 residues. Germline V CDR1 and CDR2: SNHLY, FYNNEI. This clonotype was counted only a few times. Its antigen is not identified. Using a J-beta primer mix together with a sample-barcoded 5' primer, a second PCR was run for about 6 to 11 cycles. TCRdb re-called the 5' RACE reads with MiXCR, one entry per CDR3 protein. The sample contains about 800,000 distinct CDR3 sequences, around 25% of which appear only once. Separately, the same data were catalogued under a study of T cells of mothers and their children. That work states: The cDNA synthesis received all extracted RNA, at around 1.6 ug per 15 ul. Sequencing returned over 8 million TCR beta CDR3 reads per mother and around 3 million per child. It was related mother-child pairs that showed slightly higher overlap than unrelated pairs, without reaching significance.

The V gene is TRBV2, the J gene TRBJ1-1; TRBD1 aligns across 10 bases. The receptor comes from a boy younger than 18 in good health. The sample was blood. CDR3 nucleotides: TGTGCCAGCAGTGGGGACAGGGGGAACACTGAAGCTTTCTTT. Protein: CASSGDRGNTEAFF. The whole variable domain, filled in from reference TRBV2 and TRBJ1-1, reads EPEVTQTPSHQVTQMGQEVILRCVPISNHLYFYWYRQILGQKVEFLVSFYNNEISEKSEIFDDQFSVERPDGSNFTLKIRSTKLEDSAMYFCASSGDRGNTEAFFGQGTRLTVV.